The clone carrying this T cell receptor beta chain was detected a few times. The data stem from a study of T cell repertoires in cytomegalovirus infection. The CDR3 has 16 residues. The V end was cut by 6 bases, the J end by 3 bases, with 20 bases between. The germline CDR1 and CDR2 sequences are MDHEN and SYDVKM. From the reads, TCRdb called clonotypes with MiXCR, one entry per CDR3 protein. Seen here are almost 550,000 distinct CDR3 sequences, approximately 16% observed once, and the top ten hold roughly 25%. This receptor was taken from a human donor in good health (CMV status not recorded). Some clones in this sample may be carry-over from other donors' samples. The rearrangement uses TRBV28 and TRBJ1-1; D is unclear. Specimen: CD8+ T cells from PBMCs. CDR3: CASSRQNLVRDTEAFF. The CDR3 region has the DNA TGTGCCAGCAGCCGACAAAATTTGGTGAGGGACACTGAAGCTTTCTTT.